At least ten counts were recorded for the clone carrying this T cell receptor beta chain. Its cognate antigen is unknown. The data stem from a study of T-cell reconstitution after alpha-beta-depleted transplantation in children. General observations from the study: Surviving recipient T cells and thymic progenitors accounted for the high day-60 TCRbeta diversity observed in some patients. At the one-year point after transplant, T-cell counts and TCRbeta diversity were found to come mostly from T cells that had been newly produced. Alpha-beta T cells about two months after transplant reportedly derived from several hundred expanded graft clones.

Preparation of the TCRbeta library used unique molecular identifiers. MiXCR was run by TCRdb on the PCR reads, yielding one entry per CDR3 protein. The data show 250,000 or so distinct CDR3 sequences, around 7.5% seen once. Sequencing used PBMCs, mostly from graft donor cells, obtained 180 days after TCRalphabeta/CD19-depleted stem cell transplant. This TCR derives from a male patient aged 5 to 17 who had a stem cell transplant for acute lymphoblastic leukemia, so the T cells may come from the graft donor.

In DNA, the CDR3 is TGCAGCGTTGAAGGGTTGACTAGCGGGAGGACAGATACGCAGTATTTT. Protein: CSVEGLTSGRTDTQYF. This rearrangement joins TRBV29-1 to TRBJ2-3, with 13 bases that match TRBD2. Unmatched junction bases numbered 4, after V lost 1 base and J lost 3 bases. Germline CDR1 is SQVTM and CDR2 is ANQGSEA. This CDR3 region has 16 residues.